The 25 T cell receptor beta chains reported below all come from one sample, sequenced in a study of cytomegalovirus exposure and HLA in healthy donors. Clones were read by immunoSEQ multiplex PCR, and TCRdb kept only the in-frame ones, dropping some. Here the sample spans 150,000 or so clones, about 87% being singletons. Input material: PBMCs. These receptors were collected from a woman in her thirties in good health and CMV-seropositive.

This clone was counted a single time. The chain recombines TRBV29-1 with TRBJ2-7, with 8 bases identical to TRBD1. V shed 6 bases, J shed 2 bases, and the junction held 6 bases outside the gene matches. The length of the CDR3 is 13 residues. The germline V gene has CDR1 SQVTM and CDR2 ANQGSEA. The chain's CDR3 is CSVTGDLPYEQYF. The CDR3 region has the DNA TGCAGCGTGACAGGGGACCTACCCTACGAGCAGTACTTC.

The V gene is TRBV28, the J gene TRBJ2-3, with D uncertain. Germline loops: CDR1 MDHEN, CDR2 SYDVKM. V lost 2 bases to trimming and J lost 4 bases, with 10 bases between them. This CDR3 is 14 amino acids long. The CDR3 region has the DNA TGTGCCAGCAGTTTAGCCGGTACGGCAGATACGCAGTATTTT. This encodes CASSLAGTADTQYF.

The chain joins TRBV28 to TRBJ1-5; maybe TRBD1 (6 bases). Trimming shortened V by 8 bases and J by 7 bases, and 18 bases separated the two germline ends. Germline CDR1 MDHEN, CDR2 SYDVKM. The CDR3 has 14 residues. The DNA for the CDR3 is TGTGCCAGCCGCTCATTACAGGGTAGCCAGCCCCAGCATTTT. Its protein product is CASRSLQGSQPQHF.

The chain has TRBV5-1 and TRBJ2-6; the match to TRBD1 covers 7 bases. This CDR3 comprises 16 residues. The V gene end was trimmed by 4 bases and the J gene end by 0 bases; junction bases not matched to a gene: 4. Per germline, CDR1 SGHRS and CDR2 YFSETQ. The chain's CDR3 is CASSTSGGSGANVLTF. The DNA of the CDR3 is TGCGCCAGCAGCACCTCAGGGGGCTCTGGGGCCAACGTCCTGACTTTC.

The chain recombines TRBV2 with TRBJ1-2, with 8 bases aligning to TRBD1. V dropped 0 bases and J dropped 6; count of bases not matched to a gene: 6. Germline CDR1 is SNHLY and CDR2 is FYNNEI. The length of the CDR3 is 15 residues. The DNA for the CDR3 is TGTGCCAGCAGTGAAGCGGCGCAGGGGGCAAATGGCTACACCTTC. Translated: CASSEAAQGANGYTF.

As regards this clone: This CDR3 is missing its conserved last phenylalanine or tryptophan, likely due to a read error. It is unclear where the CDR3 begins or ends on the DNA, so no DNA is shown, and the CDR3 is as TCRdb lists it. The chain carries TRBV7-8 and TRBJ2-3; TRBD2 is taken as the D call from the table, unchecked against the DNA. Germline V CDR1 and CDR2: SGHVS, FQNEAQ. The CDR3 length is 11 residues, termini included. This CDR3 is CASSLTWDSGR.

This chain joins TRBV6-1 and TRBJ1-1; D might be TRBD1 (6 bases). The germline CDR1 and CDR2 sequences are MNHNS and SASEGT. This CDR3 is built from 14 residues. V was cut by 8 bases and J by 4 bases, with 17 bases left in between. The CDR3 coding sequence is TGTGCCAGCCGACTACAGGGTTGGGGCACTGAAGCTTTCTTT. Amino acids: CASRLQGWGTEAFF.

The rearrangement joins TRBV6-5 to TRBJ2-7, with D perhaps TRBD1 (7 bases). The V and J ends lost 11 bases and 4 bases respectively, with 18 bases between them. The CDR3 runs to 13 residues. CDR1 and CDR2 (germline): MNHEY, SVGAGI. In DNA form, the CDR3 reads TGTGCCTCTCGGCAGGGGGGAAAATACGAGCAGTACTTC. It codes for CASRQGGKYEQYF.

This chain links TRBV9 with TRBJ2-5, with TRBD1 as a possible D gene (6 bases). The germline V gene has CDR1 SGDLS and CDR2 YYNGEE. V dropped 7 bases and J dropped 2 bases, with 18 bases sitting between them. The CDR3 loop spans 15 amino acids. Written as DNA, the CDR3 is TGTGCCAGCGCCCTCCAGGGGTGGCCGCAAGAGACCCAGTACTTC. Translation: CASALQGWPQETQYF.

The chain uses TRBV7-9 and TRBJ1-3, with D perhaps matching TRBD1 (5 bases). In germline, CDR1 is SEHNR, CDR2 FQNEAQ (reference sequence). V shed 3 bases and J shed 0 bases, with 6 bases lying between them. The CDR3 covers 14 residues. The DNA of the CDR3 is TGTGCCAGCAGCTTTGGACACTCTGGAAACACCATATATTTT. This codes for CASSFGHSGNTIYF.

The rearrangement uses TRBV27 and TRBJ1-2; 7 bases are a match to TRBD1. Germline V gives CDR1 MNHEY, CDR2 SMNVEV (reference sequence). This CDR3 has 12 amino acids. The ends lost 8 bases at V and 4 bases at J; junction bases unmatched: 4. CDR3 nucleotide sequence: TGTGCCAGCCTAGACAGGGCCTATGGCTACACCTTC. Its translation is CASLDRAYGYTF.

The CDR3 coding sequence is TGCGCCAGCAGTGATAGGACTAGGGGGGAGACCCAGTACTTC. Protein product: CASSDRTRGETQYF. The gene calls are TRBV10-2 and TRBJ2-5; D is possibly TRBD2 (7 bases). Germline-derived CDR1 and CDR2 are WSHSY and SAAADI. The V end lost 3 bases, the J end lost 5 bases, and 13 bases lay between the germline ends. The CDR3 is 14 residues long.

The V and J genes are TRBV5-1 and TRBJ2-5; TRBD2 is a possible D gene (5 bases). Trimming stripped 3 bases from V and 1 base from J, with 16 bases between. CDR3 length: 16 amino acids. CDR1 is SGHRS, CDR2 YFSETQ, per germline. The CDR3 coding sequence is TGCGCCAGCAGCTCCCCACGGGCTGGGAGCCAAGAGACCCAGTACTTC. Translated, it gives CASSSPRAGSQETQYF.

The chain recombines TRBV18 with TRBJ1-1; the D gene is possibly TRBD1 (6 bases). Between the trimmed V and J ends, which lost 0 bases and 4 bases, there was a span of 12 bases. The CDR3 has 15 residues. CDR1 and CDR2 from the germline V gene are KGHSH and LQKENI. In nucleotides, the CDR3 is TGTGCCAGCTCACCACCGGTGGGCAGGGGCACTGAAGCTTTCTTT. It encodes CASSPPVGRGTEAFF. Combining the CDR3 with reference TRBV18 and TRBJ1-1 gives the whole variable domain NAGVMQNPRHLVRRRGQEARLRCSPMKGHSHVYWYRQLPEEGLKFMVYLQKENIIDESGMPKERFSAEFPKEGPSILRIQQVVRGDSAAYFCASSPPVGRGTEAFFGQGTRLTVV.

The chain has TRBV14 and TRBJ1-4, with 7 bases aligning to TRBD1. Looked up from germline, CDR1 is SGHDN and CDR2 is FVKESK. CDR3 length equals 17 residues. The V and J ends lost 3 bases and 6 bases, in that order; junction bases with no gene match: 13. CDR3 sequence reads: CASSQYIITGADEKLFF. The CDR3 DNA follows: TGTGCCAGCAGCCAGTATATCATAACAGGGGCGGATGAAAAACTGTTTTTT.

Turning to this clone: One end of the junction varies from germline; a read error may be responsible. The rearrangement links TRBV5-6 to TRBJ1-4; D is unclear. Germline values: CDR1 SGHDT, CDR2 YYEEEE. This CDR3 contains 12 residues. CDR3 bases: TGTGCCAGCAGCTTTGGCCCTCTTAGCTGGGTGTTT. Translating gives CASSFGPLSWVF.

The rearrangement uses TRBV2 and TRBJ1-2; TRBD1 aligns across 8 bases. Losses at the gene ends were 2 bases for V and 4 bases for J; bases not matched to a gene: 18. The CDR3 is 19 amino acids. Looked up from germline, CDR1 is SNHLY and CDR2 is FYNNEI. The CDR3 DNA reads TGTGCCAGCAGTGAATTTTTACGAGACAGGGGAACCCGACCCTATGGCTACACCTTC. Protein: CASSEFLRDRGTRPYGYTF.

This clone occurred once. This chain links TRBV6-1 with TRBJ2-3; TRBD2 might be the D (5 bases). Germline CDR1 is MNHNS and CDR2 is SASEGT. Trimming removed 5 bases at V and 6 bases at J, with 9 bases between. CDR3 length equals 12 residues. This CDR3 is CASSPWTDTQYF. CDR3 nucleotide sequence: TGTGCCAGCAGTCCATGGACTGATACGCAGTATTTT.

The chain employs TRBV6-5 and TRBJ2-3; 7 bases line up with TRBD1. Unmatched junction bases numbered 3, after V lost 6 bases and J lost 6 bases. Per germline, CDR1 MNHEY and CDR2 SVGAGI. CDR3 size: 12 residues. The DNA of the CDR3 is TGTGCCAGCAGCCAGACAGGGGATACGCAGTATTTT. Translation: CASSQTGDTQYF.

This sequence joins TRBV4-1 and TRBJ2-1; D gene ambiguous. The CDR3 is 14 amino acids. Trimming left V 4 bases short and J 11 bases short, with 18 bases between. The V gene's germline CDR1 is MGHRA and CDR2 YSYEKL. CDR3 bases: TGCGCCAGCAGCCCTGACTCGACCGACCGTAAGCAGTTCTTC. This sequence encodes CASSPDSTDRKQFF.

CDR3 bases: TGTGCCAGCAGTGAAAAATCTCTTAGCTCCTACGAGCAGTACTTC. It codes for CASSEKSLSSYEQYF. The V gene is TRBV6-1, the J gene TRBJ2-7; D gene unclear. V gave up 2 bases and J gave up 0 bases, with 11 bases separating them. This CDR3 is 15 amino acids long. Germline values: CDR1 MNHNS, CDR2 SASEGT.

This sequence joins TRBV7-9 and TRBJ2-3, with D possibly being TRBD2 (5 bases). V lost 3 bases and J lost 9, with 7 bases in between. The CDR3 sequence is 11 residues long. In germline, CDR1 is SEHNR, CDR2 FQNEAQ (reference sequence). CDR3 in amino acids: CASSFPGTQYF. CDR3 coding DNA: TGTGCCAGCAGCTTCCCGGGGACGCAGTATTTT.

CDR3 sequence reads: CASCSGAQETQYF. The CDR3 DNA sequence: TGTGCCAGCTGTTCGGGAGCCCAAGAGACCCAGTACTTC. The rearrangement joins TRBV27 to TRBJ2-5, with D possibly matching TRBD2 (6 bases). The CDR3 extends over 13 amino acids. The germline V gene has CDR1 MNHEY and CDR2 SMNVEV (reference sequence). With 8 bases removed from V and 1 base from J, the gap between germline ends came to 11 bases.

This chain connects TRBV5-1 to TRBJ2-6; D unclear. Trimming pared 1 base from V and 1 base from J, leaving 6 bases between. The germline V gene has CDR1 SGHRS and CDR2 YFSETQ. The CDR3 has 15 residues. The CDR3 DNA reads TGCGCCAGCAGCTTGACCCGGTCTGGGGCCAACGTCCTGACTTTC. Amino acid sequence: CASSLTRSGANVLTF.

On this clone itself: A junction end diverges from the germline sequence, so it may reflect a read error. CDR3 amino acids: CASGLAGGDEQFF. The CDR3 DNA sequence: TGTGCCAGCGGCTTAGCGGGGGGGGATGAGCAGTTCTTC. V usage is TRBV7-9 and J usage is TRBJ2-1; 11 positions agree with TRBD2. The germline V gene encodes CDR1 SEHNR and CDR2 FQNEAQ (reference sequence). The CDR3 extends over 13 amino acids.